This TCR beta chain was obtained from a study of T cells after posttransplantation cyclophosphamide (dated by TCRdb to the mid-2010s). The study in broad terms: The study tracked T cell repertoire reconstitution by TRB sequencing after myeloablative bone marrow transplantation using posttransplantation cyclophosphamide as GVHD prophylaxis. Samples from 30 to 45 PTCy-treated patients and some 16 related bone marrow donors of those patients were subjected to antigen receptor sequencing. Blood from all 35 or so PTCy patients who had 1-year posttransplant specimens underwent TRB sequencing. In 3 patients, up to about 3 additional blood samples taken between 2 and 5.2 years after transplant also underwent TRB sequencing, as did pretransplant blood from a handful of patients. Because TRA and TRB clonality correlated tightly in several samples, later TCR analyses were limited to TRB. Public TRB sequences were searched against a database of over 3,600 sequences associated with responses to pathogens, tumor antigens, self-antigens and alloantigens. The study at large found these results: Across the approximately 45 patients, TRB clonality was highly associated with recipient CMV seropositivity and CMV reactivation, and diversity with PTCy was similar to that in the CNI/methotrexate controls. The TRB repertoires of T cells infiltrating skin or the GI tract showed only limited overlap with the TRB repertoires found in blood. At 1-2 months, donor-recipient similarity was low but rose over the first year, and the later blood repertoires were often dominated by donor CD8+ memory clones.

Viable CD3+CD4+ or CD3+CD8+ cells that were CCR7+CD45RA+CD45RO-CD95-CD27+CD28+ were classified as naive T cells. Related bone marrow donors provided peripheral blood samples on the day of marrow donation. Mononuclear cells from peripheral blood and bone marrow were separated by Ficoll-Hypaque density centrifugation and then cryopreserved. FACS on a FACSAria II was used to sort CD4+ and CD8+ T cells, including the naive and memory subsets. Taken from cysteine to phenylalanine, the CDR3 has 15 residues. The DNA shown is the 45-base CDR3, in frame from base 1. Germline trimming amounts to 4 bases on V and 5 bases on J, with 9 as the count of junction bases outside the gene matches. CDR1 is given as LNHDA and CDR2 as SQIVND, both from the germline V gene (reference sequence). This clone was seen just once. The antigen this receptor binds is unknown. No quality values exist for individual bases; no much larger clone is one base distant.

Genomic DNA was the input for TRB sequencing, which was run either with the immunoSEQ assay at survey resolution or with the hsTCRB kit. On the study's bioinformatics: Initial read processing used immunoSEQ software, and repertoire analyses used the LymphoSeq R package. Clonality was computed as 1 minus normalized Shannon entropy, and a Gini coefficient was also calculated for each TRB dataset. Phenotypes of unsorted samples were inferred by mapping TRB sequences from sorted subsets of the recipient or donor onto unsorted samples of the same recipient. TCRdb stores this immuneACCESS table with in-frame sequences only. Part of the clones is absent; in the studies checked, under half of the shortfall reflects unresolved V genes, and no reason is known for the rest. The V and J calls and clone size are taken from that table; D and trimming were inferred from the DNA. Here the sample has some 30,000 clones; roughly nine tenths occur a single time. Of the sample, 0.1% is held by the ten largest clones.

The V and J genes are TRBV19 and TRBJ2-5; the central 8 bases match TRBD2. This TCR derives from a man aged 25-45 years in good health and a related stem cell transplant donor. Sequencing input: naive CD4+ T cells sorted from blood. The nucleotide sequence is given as TGTGCCAGTAGTACGGGGGGGGGCCGACGGGAGACCCAGTACTTC. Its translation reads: CASSTGGGRRETQYF. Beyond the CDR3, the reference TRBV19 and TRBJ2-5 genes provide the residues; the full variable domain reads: DGGITQSPKYLFRKEGQNVTLSCEQNLNHDAMYWYRQDPGQGLRLIYYSQIVNDFQKGDIAEGYSVSREKKESFPLTVTSAQKNPTAFYLCASSTGGGRRETQYFGPGTRLLVL.